The clone carrying this TCR beta chain has more than one count but fewer than ten. This record comes from a study of blood T cell repertoires in COVID-19. Trimming left V 0 bases short and J 4 bases short, with 6 bases between. Per the germline V gene, CDR1 is MNHEY and CDR2 is SVGEGT. The CDR3 has 14 amino acids. The method was immunoSEQ multiplex PCR; TCRdb's version includes in-frame clones alone and lacks a portion of them. The sample lists fewer than 250,000 clones, 80% to 90% occurring once. Sequences were obtained from peripheral blood. This clonotype was sampled from a woman aged 45-60 years with acute or convalescent COVID-19. This chain connects TRBV6-2 or TRBV6-3 to TRBJ2-2; D is unclear. CDR3 nucleotides: TGTGCCAGCAGTTACTCGCCGGGCACCGGGGAGCTGTTTTTT. This translates into CASSYSPGTGELFF.